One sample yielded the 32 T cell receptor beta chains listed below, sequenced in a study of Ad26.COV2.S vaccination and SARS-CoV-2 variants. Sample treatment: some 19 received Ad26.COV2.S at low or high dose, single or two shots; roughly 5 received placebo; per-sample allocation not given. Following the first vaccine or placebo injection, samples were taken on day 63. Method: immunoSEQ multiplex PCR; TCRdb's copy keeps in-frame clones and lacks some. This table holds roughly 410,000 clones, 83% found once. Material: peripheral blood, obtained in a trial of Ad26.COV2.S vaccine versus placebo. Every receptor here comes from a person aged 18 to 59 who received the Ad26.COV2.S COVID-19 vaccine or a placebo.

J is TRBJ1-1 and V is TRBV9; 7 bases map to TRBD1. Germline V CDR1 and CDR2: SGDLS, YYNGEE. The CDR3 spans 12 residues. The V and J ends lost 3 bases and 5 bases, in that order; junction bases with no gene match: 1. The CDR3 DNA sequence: TGTGCCAGCAGCGCACAGGGGACTGAAGCTTTCTTT. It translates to CASSAQGTEAFF.

The CDR3 sequence: CASSLVPGGHGYTF. The CDR3 DNA is TGTGCCAGCAGCTTAGTTCCAGGGGGCCATGGCTACACCTTC. The chain recombines TRBV7-7 with TRBJ1-2; TRBD1 agrees at 8 bases. The J segment lost 6 bases and the V segment lost 1 base, leaving 4 bases of the junction unmatched. The germline V gene encodes CDR1 SSHAT and CDR2 FNYEAQ (reference sequence). The CDR3 has 14 residues.

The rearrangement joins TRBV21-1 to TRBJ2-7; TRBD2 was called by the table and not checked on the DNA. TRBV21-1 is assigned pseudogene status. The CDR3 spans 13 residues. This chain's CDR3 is CASTKEGTYEQYF. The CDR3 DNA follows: TGTGCCAGCACAAAGGAGGGGACCTACGAGCAGTACTTC.

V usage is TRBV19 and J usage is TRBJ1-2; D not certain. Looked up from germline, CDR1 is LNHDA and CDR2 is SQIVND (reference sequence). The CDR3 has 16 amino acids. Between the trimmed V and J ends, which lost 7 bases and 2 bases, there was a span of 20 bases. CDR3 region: CASTHPGRVFNYGYTF. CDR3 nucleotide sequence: TGTGCCAGTACCCACCCCGGGAGGGTTTTCAACTATGGCTACACCTTC. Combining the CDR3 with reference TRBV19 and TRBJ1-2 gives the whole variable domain DGGITQSPKYLFRKEGQNVTLSCEQNLNHDAMYWYRQDPGQGLRLIYYSQIVNDFQKGDIAEGYSVSREKKESFPLTVTSAQKNPTAFYLCASTHPGRVFNYGYTFGSGTRLTVV.

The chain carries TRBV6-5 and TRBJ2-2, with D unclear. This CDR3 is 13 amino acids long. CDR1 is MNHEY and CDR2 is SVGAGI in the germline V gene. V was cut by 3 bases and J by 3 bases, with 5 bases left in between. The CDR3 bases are TGTGCCAGCAGTTATTTTGACACCGGGGAGCTGTTTTTT. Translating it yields CASSYFDTGELFF.

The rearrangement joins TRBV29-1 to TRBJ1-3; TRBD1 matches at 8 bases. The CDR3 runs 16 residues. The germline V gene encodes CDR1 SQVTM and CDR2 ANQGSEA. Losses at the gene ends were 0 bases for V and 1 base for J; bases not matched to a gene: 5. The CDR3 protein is CSVEDRQGHSGNTIYF. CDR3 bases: TGCAGCGTTGAAGATCGACAGGGGCATTCTGGAAACACCATATATTTT.

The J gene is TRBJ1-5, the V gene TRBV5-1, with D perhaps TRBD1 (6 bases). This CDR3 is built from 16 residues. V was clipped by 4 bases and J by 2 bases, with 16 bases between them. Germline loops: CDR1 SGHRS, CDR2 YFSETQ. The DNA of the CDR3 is TGCGCCAGCAGCCCCGGAGGGGGGGCGGGCAATCAGCCCCAGCATTTT. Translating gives CASSPGGGAGNQPQHF.

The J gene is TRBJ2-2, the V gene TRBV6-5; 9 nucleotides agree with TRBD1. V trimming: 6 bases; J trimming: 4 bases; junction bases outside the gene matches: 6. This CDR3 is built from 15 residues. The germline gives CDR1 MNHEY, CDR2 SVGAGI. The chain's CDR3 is CASSSGQGTTGELFF. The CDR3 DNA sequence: TGTGCCAGCAGCTCAGGACAGGGGACCACCGGGGAGCTGTTTTTT.

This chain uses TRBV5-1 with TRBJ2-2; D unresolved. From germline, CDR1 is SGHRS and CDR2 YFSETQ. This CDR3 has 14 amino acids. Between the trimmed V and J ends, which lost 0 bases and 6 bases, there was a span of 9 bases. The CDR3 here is CASSLGVPPGELFF. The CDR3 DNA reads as TGCGCCAGCAGCTTGGGAGTCCCGCCCGGGGAGCTGTTTTTT.

The CDR3 bases are TGTGCCAGCTCACCGCCCGGGACAGGGGGCCTCGGTGAAGCTTTCTTT. It encodes CASSPPGTGGLGEAFF. The chain combines TRBV18 with TRBJ1-1; TRBD1 agrees at 12 bases. J lost 7 bases, V lost 3 bases, and 9 bases had no gene match. Germline V gene data show CDR1 as KGHSH and CDR2 as LQKENI. The CDR3 runs 16 residues.

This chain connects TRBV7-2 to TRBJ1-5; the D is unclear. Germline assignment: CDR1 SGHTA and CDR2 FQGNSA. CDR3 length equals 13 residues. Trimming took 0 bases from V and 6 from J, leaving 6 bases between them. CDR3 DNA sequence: TGTGCCAGCAGCTTAGCGCGTAGTCAGCCCCAGCATTTT. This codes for CASSLARSQPQHF.

The CDR3 is CASSLRTSGGRNEQYF. CDR3 DNA sequence: TGTGCCAGCAGCTTGAGGACTAGCGGGGGCCGGAACGAGCAGTACTTC. The V gene is TRBV7-2, the J gene TRBJ2-7; 13 nucleotides match TRBD2. This CDR3 is built from 16 residues. V lost 3 bases and J lost 5; bases outside the gene matches: 7. Per germline, CDR1 SGHTA and CDR2 FQGNSA.

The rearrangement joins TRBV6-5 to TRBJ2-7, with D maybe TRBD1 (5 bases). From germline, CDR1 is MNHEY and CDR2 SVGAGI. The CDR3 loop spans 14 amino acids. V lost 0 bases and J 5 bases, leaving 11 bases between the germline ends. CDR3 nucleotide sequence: TGTGCCAGCAGTTACTCGGCAGGGTTTCACGAGCAGTACTTC. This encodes CASSYSAGFHEQYF.

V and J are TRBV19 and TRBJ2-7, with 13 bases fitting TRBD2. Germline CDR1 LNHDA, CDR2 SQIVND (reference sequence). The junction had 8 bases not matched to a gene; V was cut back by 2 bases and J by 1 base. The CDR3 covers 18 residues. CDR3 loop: CASSITSTGLAGSYEQYF. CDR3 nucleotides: TGTGCCAGTAGTATAACCTCGACGGGACTAGCGGGGTCCTACGAGCAGTACTTC.

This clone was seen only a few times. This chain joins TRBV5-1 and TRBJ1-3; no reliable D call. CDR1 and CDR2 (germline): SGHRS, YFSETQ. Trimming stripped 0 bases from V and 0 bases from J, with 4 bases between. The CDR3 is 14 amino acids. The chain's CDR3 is CASSLGSSGNTIYF. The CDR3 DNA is TGCGCCAGCAGCTTGGGGAGCTCTGGAAACACCATATATTTT.

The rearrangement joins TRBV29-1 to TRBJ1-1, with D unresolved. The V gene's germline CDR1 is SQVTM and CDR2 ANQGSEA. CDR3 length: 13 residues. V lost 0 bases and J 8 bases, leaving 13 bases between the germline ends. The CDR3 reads CSVEEGRRPEAFF. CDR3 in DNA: TGCAGCGTTGAAGAGGGGAGGCGGCCGGAAGCTTTCTTT.

CDR3 in DNA: TGCGCCAGCAGCCAAGGTGTTTTCGGGGTACCTGATAGGTTCTTC. Amino acid sequence: CASSQGVFGVPDRFF. This rearrangement joins TRBV4-1 to TRBJ2-1; maybe TRBD2 (5 bases). Trimming removed 1 base at V and 15 bases at J, with 22 bases between. The CDR3 is made up of 15 amino acids. Looked up from germline, CDR1 is MGHRA and CDR2 is YSYEKL.

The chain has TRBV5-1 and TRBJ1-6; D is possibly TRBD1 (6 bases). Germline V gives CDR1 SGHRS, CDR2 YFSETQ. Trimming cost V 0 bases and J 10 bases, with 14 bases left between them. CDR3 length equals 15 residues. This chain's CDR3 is CASSLDRGGRSPLHF. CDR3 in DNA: TGCGCCAGCAGCTTGGACCGAGGGGGAAGATCACCCCTCCACTTT. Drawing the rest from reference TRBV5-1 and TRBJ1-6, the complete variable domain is KAGVTQTPRYLIKTRGQQVTLSCSPISGHRSVSWYQQTPGQGLQFLFEYFSETQRNKGNFPGRFSGRQFSNSRSEMNVSTLELGDSALYLCASSLDRGGRSPLHFGNGTRLTVT.

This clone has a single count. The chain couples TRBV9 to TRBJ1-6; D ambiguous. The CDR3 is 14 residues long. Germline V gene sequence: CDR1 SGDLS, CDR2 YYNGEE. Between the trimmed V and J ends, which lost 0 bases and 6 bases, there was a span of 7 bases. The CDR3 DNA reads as TGTGCCAGCAGCGTAGGCAGGAGTAATTCACCCCTCCACTTT. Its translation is CASSVGRSNSPLHF.

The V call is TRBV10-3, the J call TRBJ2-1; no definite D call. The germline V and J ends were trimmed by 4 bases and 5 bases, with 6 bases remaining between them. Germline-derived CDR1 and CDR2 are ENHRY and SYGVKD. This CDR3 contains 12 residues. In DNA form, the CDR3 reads TGTGCCATCAGTGCGTCAGACAATGAGCAGTTCTTC. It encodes CAISASDNEQFF.

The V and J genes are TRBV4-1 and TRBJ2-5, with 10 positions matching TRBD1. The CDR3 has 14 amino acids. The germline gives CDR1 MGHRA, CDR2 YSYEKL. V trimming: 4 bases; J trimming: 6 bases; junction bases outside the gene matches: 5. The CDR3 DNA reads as TGCGCCAGCAGCCTAGGGACAGGGGAGCAGACCCAGTACTTC. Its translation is CASSLGTGEQTQYF.

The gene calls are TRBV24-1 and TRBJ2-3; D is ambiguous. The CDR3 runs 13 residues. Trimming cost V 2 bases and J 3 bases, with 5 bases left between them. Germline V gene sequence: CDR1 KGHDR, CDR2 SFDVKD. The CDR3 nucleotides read TGTGCCACCAGTGATTGGAAGACAGATACGCAGTATTTT. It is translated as CATSDWKTDTQYF.

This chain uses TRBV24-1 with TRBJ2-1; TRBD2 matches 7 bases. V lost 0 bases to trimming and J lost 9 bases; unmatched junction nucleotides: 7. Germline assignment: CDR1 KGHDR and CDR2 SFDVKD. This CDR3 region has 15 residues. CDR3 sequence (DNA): TGTGCCACCAGTGATTTGTCGACTAGCTTTGGTGAGCAGTTCTTC. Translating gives CATSDLSTSFGEQFF.

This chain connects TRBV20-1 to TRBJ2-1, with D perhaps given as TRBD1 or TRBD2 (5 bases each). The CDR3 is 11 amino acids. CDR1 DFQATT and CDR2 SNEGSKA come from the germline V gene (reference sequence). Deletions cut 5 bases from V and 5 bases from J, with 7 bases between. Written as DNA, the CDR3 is TGCAGTGCTGGGACGCACAATGAGCAGTTCTTC. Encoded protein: CSAGTHNEQFF.

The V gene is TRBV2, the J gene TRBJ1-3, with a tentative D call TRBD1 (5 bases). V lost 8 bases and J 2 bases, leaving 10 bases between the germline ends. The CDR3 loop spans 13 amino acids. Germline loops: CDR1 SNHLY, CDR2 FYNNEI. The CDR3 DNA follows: TGTGCCAGCGGGGGAAATACTGGAAACACCATATATTTT. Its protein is CASGGNTGNTIYF.

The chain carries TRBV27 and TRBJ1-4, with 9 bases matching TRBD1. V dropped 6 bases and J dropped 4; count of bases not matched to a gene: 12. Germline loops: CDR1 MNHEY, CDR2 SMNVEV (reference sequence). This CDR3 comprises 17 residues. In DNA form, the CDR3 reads TGTGCCAGCAGCTATCTTTGGACAGGGGCCAATAATGAAAAACTGTTTTTT. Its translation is CASSYLWTGANNEKLFF.

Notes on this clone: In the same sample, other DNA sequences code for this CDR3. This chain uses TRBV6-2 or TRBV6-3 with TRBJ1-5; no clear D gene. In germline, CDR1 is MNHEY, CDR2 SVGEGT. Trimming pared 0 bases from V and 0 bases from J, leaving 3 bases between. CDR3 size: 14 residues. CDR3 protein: CASSYSYSNQPQHF. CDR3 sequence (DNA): TGTGCCAGCAGTTACTCTTATAGCAATCAGCCCCAGCATTTT.

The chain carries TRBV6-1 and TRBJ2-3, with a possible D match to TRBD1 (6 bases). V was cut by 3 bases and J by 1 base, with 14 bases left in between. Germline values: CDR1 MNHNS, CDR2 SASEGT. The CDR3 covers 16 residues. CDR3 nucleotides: TGTGCCAGCAGTGACCTGCTCAGGGGAGGCACAGATACGCAGTATTTT. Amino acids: CASSDLLRGGTDTQYF.

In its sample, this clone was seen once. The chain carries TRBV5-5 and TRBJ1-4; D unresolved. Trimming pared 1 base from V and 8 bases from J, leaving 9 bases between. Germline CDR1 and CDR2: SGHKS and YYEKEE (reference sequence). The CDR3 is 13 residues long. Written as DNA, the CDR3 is TGTGCCAGCAGCTTGCTGAACTCAGAAAAACTGTTTTTT. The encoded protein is CASSLLNSEKLFF.

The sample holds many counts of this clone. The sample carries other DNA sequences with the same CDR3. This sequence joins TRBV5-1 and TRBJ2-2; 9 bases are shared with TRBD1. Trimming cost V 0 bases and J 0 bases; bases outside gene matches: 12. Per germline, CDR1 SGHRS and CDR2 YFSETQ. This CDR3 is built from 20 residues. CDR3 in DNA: TGCGCCAGCAGCTTGGCCCGCGACAGGGGGGGTCGGGCGAACACCGGGGAGCTGTTTTTT. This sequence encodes CASSLARDRGGRANTGELFF.

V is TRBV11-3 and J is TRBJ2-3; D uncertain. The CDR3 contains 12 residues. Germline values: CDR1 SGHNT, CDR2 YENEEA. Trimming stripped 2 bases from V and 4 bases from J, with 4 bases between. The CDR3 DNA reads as TGTGCCAGCAGCTTAAGCTCAGATACGCAGTATTTT. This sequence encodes CASSLSSDTQYF.

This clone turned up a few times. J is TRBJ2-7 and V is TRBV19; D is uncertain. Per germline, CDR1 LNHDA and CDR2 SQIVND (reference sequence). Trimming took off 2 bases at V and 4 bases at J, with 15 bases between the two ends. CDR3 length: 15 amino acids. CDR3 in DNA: TGTGCCAGTAGTATATTCGGGTCAAGCAATTACGAGCAGTACTTC. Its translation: CASSIFGSSNYEQYF.